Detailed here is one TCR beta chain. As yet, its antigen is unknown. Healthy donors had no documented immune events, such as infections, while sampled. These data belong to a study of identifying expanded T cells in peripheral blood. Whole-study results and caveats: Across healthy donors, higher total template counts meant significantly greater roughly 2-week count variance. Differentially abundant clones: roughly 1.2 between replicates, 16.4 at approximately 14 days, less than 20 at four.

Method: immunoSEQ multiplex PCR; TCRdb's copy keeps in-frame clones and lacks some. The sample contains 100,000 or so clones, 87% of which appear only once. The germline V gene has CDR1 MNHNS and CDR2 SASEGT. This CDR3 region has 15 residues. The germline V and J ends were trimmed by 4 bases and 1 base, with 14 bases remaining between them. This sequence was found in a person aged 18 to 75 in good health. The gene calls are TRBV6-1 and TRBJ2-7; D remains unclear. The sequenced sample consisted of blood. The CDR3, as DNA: TGTGCCAGCAGTGGGGTAATGTTTCGGTCCTACGAGCAGTACTTC. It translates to CASSGVMFRSYEQYF.